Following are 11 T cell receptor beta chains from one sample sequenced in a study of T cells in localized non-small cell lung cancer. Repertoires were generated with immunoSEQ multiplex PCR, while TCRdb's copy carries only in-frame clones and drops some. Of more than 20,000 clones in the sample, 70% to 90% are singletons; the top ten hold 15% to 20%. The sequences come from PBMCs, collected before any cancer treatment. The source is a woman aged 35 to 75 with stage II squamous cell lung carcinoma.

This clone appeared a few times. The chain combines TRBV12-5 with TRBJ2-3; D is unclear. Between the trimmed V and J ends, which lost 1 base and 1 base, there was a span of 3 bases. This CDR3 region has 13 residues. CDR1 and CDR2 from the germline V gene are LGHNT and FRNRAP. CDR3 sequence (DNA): TGTGCTAGTGGTTTGGGGGGCACAGATACGCAGTATTTT. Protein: CASGLGGTDTQYF.

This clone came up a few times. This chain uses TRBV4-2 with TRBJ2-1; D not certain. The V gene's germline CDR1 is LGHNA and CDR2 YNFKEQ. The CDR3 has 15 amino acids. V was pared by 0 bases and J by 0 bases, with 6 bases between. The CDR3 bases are TGTGCCAGCAGCCAAGAACGTACCTCCTACAATGAGCAGTTCTTC. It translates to CASSQERTSYNEQFF.

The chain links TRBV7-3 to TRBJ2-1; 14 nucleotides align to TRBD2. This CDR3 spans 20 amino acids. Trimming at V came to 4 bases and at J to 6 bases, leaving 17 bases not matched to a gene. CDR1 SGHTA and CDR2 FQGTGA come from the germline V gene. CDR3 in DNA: TGTGCCAGCAGCTCCTCGGCTCCGGGACTAGCGGGAGAGCGCCTCAATGAGCAGTTCTTC. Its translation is CASSSSAPGLAGERLNEQFF.

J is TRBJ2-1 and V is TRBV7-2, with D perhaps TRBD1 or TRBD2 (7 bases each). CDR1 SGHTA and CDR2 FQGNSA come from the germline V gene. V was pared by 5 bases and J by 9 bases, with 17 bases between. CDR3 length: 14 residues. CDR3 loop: CASSQNRGGSEQFF. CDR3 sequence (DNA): TGTGCCAGCAGCCAAAACAGGGGCGGGAGTGAGCAGTTCTTC.

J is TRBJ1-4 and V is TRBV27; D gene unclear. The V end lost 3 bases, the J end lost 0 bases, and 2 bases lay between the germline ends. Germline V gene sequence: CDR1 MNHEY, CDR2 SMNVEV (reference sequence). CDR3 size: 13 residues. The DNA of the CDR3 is TGTGCCAGCAGTTTCACAACTAATGAAAAACTGTTTTTT. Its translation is CASSFTTNEKLFF.

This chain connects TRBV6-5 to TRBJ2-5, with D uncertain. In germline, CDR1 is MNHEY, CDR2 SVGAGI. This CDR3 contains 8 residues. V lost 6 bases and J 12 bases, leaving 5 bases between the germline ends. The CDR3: CASRPKYF. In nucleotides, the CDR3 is TGTGCCAGCAGGCCTAAGTACTTC.

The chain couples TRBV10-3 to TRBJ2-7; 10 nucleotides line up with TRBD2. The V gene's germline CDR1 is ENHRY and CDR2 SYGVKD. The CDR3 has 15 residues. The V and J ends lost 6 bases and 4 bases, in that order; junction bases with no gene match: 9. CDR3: CAISEQAGGGYEQYF. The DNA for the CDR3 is TGTGCCATCAGCGAACAAGCGGGAGGGGGGTACGAGCAGTACTTC.

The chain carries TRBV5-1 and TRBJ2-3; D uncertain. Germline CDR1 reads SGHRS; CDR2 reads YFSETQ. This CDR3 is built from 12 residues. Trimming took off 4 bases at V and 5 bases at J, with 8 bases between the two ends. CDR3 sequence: CASSPERDTQYF. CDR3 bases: TGCGCCAGCAGCCCGGAAAGAGATACGCAGTATTTT.

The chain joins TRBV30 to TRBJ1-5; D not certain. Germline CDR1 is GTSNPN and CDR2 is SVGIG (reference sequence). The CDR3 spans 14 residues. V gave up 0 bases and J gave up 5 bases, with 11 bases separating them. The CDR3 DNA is TGTGCCTGGAGTGTACAAGGGCGATATCAGCCCCAGCATTTT. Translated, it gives CAWSVQGRYQPQHF.

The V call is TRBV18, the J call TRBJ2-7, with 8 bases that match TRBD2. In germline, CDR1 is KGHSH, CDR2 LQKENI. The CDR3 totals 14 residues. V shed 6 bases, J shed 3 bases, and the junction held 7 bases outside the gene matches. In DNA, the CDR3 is TGTGCCAGCTCGTCAACGGGAGGGGGCTACGAGCAGTACTTC. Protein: CASSSTGGGYEQYF.

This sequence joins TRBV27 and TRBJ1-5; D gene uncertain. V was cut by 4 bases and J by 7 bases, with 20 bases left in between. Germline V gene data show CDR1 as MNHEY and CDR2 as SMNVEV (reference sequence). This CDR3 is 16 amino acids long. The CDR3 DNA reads TGTGCCAGCAGTTCCCGGGCACCGCCCCATACACAGCCCCAGCATTTT. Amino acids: CASSSRAPPHTQPQHF.